This T cell receptor (beta chain) derives from a study of T cell changes during pregnancy in multiple sclerosis. Clones were read by immunoSEQ multiplex PCR, and TCRdb kept only the in-frame ones, dropping some. The data show about 50,000 clones, more than 90% seen once. The CDR3 contains 15 residues. Losses at the gene ends were 6 bases for V and 4 bases for J; bases not matched to a gene: 7. Germline-derived CDR1 and CDR2 are MNHNS and SASEGT. This receptor was taken from a female donor with multiple sclerosis, enrolled in a pregnancy study. Sequencing was performed on CD4+ T cells from peripheral blood mononuclear cells, taken before pregnancy. The chain is built from TRBV6-1 and TRBJ2-1; 9 bases line up with TRBD1. This CDR3 reads CASSPGQGIYNEQFF. CDR3 sequence (DNA): TGTGCCAGCAGCCCGGGACAGGGAATTTACAATGAGCAGTTCTTC.